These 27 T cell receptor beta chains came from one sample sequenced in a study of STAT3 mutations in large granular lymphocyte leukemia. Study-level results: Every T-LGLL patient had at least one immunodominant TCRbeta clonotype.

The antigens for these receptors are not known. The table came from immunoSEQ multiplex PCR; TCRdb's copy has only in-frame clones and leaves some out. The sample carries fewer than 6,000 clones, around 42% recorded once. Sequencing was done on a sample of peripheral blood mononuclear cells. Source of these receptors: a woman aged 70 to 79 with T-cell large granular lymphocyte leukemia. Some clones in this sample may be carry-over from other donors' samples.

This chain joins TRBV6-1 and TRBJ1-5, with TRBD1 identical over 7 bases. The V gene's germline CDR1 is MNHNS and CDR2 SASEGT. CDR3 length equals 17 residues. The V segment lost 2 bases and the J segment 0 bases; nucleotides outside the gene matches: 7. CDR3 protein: CASSEWGRGYSNQPQHF. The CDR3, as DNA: TGTGCCAGCAGTGAATGGGGCAGGGGGTATAGCAATCAGCCCCAGCATTTT.

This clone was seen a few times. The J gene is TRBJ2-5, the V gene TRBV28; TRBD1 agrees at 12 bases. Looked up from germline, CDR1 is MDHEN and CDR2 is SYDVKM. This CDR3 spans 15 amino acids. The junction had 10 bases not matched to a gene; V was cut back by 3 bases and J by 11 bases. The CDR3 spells CASSLPGTGGHEQYF. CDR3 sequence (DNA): TGTGCCAGCAGTTTGCCCGGGACAGGGGGCCATGAGCAGTACTTC.

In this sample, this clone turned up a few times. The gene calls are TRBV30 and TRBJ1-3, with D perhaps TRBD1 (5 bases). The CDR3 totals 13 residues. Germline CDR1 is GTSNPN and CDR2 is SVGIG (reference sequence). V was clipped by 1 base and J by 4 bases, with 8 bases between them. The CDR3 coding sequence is TGTGCCTGGAGTGGCCGGGGGGGAAACACCATATATTTT. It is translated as CAWSGRGGNTIYF. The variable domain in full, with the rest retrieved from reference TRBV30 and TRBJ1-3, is SQTIHQWPATLVQPVGSPLSLECTVEGTSNPNLYWYRQAAGRGLQLLFYSVGIGQISSEVPQNLSASRPQDRQFILSSKKLLLSDSGFYLCAWSGRGGNTIYFGEGSWLTVV.

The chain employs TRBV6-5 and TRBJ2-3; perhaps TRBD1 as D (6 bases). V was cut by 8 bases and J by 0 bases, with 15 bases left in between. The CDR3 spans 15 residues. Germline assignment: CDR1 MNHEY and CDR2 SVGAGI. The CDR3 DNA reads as TGTGCCAGCGGAGAGACAGGTTCTAGCACAGATACGCAGTATTTT. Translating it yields CASGETGSSTDTQYF.

Here the CDR3 DNA reads TGTGCCAGCTCACCACCCCTGAGGGCCTCCGAGCAGTACTTC. As protein: CASSPPLRASEQYF. The V gene is TRBV18, the J gene TRBJ2-7, with a weak D call TRBD2 (5 bases). The V and J ends lost 0 bases and 6 bases respectively, with 12 bases between them. In germline, CDR1 is KGHSH, CDR2 LQKENI. The CDR3 length is 14 residues.

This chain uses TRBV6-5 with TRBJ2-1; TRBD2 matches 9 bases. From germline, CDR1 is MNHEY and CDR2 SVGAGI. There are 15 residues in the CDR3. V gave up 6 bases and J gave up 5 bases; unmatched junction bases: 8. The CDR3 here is CASSPTSGLDNEQFF. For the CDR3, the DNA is TGTGCCAGCAGCCCTACTAGCGGGCTAGACAATGAGCAGTTCTTC.

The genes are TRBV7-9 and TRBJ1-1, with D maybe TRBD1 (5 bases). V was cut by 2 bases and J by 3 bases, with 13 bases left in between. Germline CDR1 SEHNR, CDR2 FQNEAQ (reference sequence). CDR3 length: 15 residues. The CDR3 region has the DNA TGTGCCAGCAGCTTAAGGGCAGGGAGGCACACTGAAGCTTTCTTT. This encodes CASSLRAGRHTEAFF.

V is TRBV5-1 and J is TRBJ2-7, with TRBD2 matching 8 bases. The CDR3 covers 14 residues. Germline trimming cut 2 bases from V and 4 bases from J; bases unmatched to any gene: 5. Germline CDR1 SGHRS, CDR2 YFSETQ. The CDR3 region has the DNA TGCGCCAGCAGCTTCAGCGGGAGCAGGTACGAGCAGTACTTC. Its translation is CASSFSGSRYEQYF.

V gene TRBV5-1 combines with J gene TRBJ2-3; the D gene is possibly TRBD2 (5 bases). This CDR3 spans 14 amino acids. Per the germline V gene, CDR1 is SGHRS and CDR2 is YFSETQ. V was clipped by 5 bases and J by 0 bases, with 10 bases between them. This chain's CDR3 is CASREGTSTDTQYF. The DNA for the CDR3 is TGCGCCAGCAGAGAGGGCACTAGCACAGATACGCAGTATTTT. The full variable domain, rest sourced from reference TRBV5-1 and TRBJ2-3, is KAGVTQTPRYLIKTRGQQVTLSCSPISGHRSVSWYQQTPGQGLQFLFEYFSETQRNKGNFPGRFSGRQFSNSRSEMNVSTLELGDSALYLCASREGTSTDTQYFGPGTRLTVL.

CDR3 coding DNA: TGTGCCAGCAGCTTACCCCAAAATGAAAAACTGTTTTTT. It codes for CASSLPQNEKLFF. This chain connects TRBV7-9 to TRBJ1-4; D is unclear. Trimming took off 2 bases at V and 5 bases at J, with 6 bases between the two ends. This CDR3 has 13 residues. CDR1 is SEHNR, CDR2 FQNEAQ, per germline (reference sequence).

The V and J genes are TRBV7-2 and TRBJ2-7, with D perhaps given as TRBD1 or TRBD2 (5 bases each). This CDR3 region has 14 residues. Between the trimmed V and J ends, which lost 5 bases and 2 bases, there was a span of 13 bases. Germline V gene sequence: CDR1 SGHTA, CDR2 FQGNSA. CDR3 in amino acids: CASSADQGAYEQYF. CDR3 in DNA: TGTGCCAGCAGCGCAGACCAGGGAGCCTACGAGCAGTACTTC.

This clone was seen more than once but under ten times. The CDR3 nucleotides are TGTGCCTGGAGTAACGGGCCCCGAGGAGAGACCCAGTACTTC. Encoded protein: CAWSNGPRGETQYF. V is TRBV30 and J is TRBJ2-5, with D unresolved. The CDR3 is 14 amino acids. Germline V gives CDR1 GTSNPN, CDR2 SVGIG (reference sequence). The ends were cut back, 2 bases at V and 4 bases at J, with 14 bases in the middle.

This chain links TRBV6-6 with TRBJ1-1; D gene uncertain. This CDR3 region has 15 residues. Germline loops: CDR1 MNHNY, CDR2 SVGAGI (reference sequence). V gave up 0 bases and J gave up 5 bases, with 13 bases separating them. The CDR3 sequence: CASSYSQAGSTEAFF. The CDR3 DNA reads TGTGCCAGCAGTTACTCTCAGGCAGGCTCGACTGAAGCTTTCTTT.

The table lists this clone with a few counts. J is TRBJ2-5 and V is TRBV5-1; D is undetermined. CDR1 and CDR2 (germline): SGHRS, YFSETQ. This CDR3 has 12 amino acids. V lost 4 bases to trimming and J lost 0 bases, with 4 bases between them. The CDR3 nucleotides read TGCGCCAGCAGCCCCGACCAAGAGACCCAGTACTTC. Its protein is CASSPDQETQYF. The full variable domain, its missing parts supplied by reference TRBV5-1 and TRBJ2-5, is KAGVTQTPRYLIKTRGQQVTLSCSPISGHRSVSWYQQTPGQGLQFLFEYFSETQRNKGNFPGRFSGRQFSNSRSEMNVSTLELGDSALYLCASSPDQETQYFGPGTRLLVL.

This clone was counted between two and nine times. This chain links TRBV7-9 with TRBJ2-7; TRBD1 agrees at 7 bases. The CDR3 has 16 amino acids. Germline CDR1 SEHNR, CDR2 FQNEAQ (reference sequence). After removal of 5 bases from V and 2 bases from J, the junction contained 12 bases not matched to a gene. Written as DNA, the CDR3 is TGTGCCAGCAGCGCAAGGACCGGGACAGAGACCTACGAGCAGTACTTC. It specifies CASSARTGTETYEQYF.

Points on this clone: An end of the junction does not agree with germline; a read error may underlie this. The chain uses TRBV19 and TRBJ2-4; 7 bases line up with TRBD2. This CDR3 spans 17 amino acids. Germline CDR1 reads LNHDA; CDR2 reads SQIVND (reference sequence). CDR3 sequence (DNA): TGTGCCAGTAGTATTTGGGGACCTCGACTAGCCGAAAACATTCAGTACTTC. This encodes CASSIWGPRLAENIQYF.

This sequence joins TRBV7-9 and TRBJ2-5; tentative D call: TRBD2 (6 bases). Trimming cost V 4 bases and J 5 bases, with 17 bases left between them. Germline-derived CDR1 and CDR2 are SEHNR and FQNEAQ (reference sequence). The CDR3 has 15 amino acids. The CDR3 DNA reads TGTGCCAGCAGCTCGCCGGGGGACGGCCGGGAGACCCAGTACTTC. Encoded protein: CASSSPGDGRETQYF. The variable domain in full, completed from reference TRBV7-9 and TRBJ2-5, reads DTGVSQNPRHKITKRGQNVTFRCDPISEHNRLYWYRQTLGQGPEFLTYFQNEAQLEKSRLLSDRFSAERPKGSFSTLEIQRTEQGDSAMYLCASSSPGDGRETQYFGPGTRLLVL.

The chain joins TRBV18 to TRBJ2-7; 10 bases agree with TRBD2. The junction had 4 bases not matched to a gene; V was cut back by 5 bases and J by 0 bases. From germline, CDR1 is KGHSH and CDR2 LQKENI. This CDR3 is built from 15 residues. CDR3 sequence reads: CASSIAGGSSYEQYF. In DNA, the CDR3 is TGTGCCAGCTCAATAGCGGGAGGATCCTCCTACGAGCAGTACTTC.

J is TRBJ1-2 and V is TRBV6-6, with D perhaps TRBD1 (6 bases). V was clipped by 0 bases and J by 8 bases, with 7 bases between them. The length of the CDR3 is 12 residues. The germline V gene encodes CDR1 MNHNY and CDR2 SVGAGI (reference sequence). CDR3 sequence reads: CASSYSRGGYTF. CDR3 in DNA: TGTGCCAGCAGTTACTCGAGGGGGGGCTACACCTTC.

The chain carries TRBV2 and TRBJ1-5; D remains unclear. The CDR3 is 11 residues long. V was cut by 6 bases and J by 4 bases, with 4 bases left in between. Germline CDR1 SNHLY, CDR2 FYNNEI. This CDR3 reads CASSQNQPQHF. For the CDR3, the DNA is TGTGCCAGCAGCCAAAATCAGCCCCAGCATTTT.

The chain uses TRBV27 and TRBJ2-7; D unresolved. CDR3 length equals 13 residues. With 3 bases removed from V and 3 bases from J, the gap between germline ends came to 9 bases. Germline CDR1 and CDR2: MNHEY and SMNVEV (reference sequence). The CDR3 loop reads CASSFSYSYEQYF. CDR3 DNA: TGTGCCAGCAGTTTCTCCTACAGCTACGAGCAGTACTTC.

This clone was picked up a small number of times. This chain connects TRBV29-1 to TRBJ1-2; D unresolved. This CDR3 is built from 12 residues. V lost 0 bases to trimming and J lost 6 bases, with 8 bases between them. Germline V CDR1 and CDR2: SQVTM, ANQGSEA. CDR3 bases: TGCAGCGTTGAAGATGCAAGGGATGGCTACACCTTC. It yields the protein CSVEDARDGYTF. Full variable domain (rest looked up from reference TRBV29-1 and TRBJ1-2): SAVISQKPSRDICQRGTSLTIQCQVDSQVTMMFWYRQQPGQSLTLIATANQGSEATYESGFVIDKFPISRPNLTFSTLTVSNMSPEDSSIYLCSVEDARDGYTFGSGTRLTVV.

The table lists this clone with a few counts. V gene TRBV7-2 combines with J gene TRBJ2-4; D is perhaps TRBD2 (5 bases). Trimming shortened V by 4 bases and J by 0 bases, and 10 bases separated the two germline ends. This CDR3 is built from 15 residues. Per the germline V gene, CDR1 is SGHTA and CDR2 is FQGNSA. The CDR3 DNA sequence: TGTGCCAGCAGCTCTGGCCGGGGAGCCAAAAACATTCAGTACTTC. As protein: CASSSGRGAKNIQYF.

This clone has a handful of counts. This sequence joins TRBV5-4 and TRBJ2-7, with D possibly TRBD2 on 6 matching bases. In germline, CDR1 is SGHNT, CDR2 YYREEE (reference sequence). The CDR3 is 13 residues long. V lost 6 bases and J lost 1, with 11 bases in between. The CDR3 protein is CASKRLGSYEQYF. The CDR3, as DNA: TGTGCCAGCAAACGACTAGGATCCTACGAGCAGTACTTC.

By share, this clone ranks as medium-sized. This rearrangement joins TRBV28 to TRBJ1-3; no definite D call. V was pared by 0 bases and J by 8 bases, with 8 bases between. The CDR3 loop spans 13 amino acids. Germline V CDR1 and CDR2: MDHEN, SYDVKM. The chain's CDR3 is CASSLWAGDTIYF. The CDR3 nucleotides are TGTGCCAGCAGTTTATGGGCTGGGGACACCATATATTTT. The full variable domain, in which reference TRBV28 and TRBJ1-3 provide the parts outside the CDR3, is DVKVTQSSRYLVKRTGEKVFLECVQDMDHENMFWYRQDPGLGLRLIYFSYDVKMKEKGDIPEGYSVSREKKERFSLILESASTNQTSMYLCASSLWAGDTIYFGEGSWLTVV.

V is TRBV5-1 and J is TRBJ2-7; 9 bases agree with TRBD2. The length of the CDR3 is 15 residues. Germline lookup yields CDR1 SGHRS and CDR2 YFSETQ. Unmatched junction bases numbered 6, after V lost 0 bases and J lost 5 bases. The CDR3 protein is CASSLAPSGKNEQYF. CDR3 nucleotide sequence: TGCGCCAGCAGCTTGGCTCCTAGCGGGAAGAACGAGCAGTACTTC.

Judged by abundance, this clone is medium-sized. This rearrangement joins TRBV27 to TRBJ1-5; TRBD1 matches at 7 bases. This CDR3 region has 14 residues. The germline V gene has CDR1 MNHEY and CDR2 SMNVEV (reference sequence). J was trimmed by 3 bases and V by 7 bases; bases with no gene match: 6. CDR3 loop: CASKTTGTNQPQHF. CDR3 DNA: TGTGCCAGCAAAACGACAGGGACCAATCAGCCCCAGCATTTT.